The TCR beta chain described here comes from a study of CD8 T cells in ankylosing spondylitis. Study results and limitations: Earlier literature documents some of the motif variants in reactive arthritis synovial fluid and blood.

Each CDR3 protein gets one entry after TCRdb re-called the 5' RACE reads with MiXCR. The repertoire holds a few hundred thousand distinct CDR3 sequences, with over 15% as singletons. Germline V CDR1 and CDR2: DFQATT, SNEGSKA (reference sequence). V was trimmed by 6 bases and J by 0 bases, leaving 12 bases between them. The CDR3 runs 14 residues. The sample holds a few counts of this clonotype. The antigen is undetermined. Sequenced material: blood, either unsorted or a sorted T cell fraction (not recorded which). The receptor's source is a male donor with ankylosing spondylitis or in good health (not recorded which). The chain couples TRBV20-1 to TRBJ2-1; D is ambiguous. CDR3 region: CSALTATSYNEQFF. The CDR3, as DNA: TGCAGTGCCCTTACAGCGACCTCCTACAATGAGCAGTTCTTC.